Presented here are 2 T cell receptor beta chains from one specimen sequenced in a study of T-cell reconstitution after alpha-beta-depleted transplantation in children. The TCRbeta library incorporated unique molecular identifiers. TCRdb itself ran the PCR reads through MiXCR, one entry per CDR3 protein. The data show around 300,000 distinct CDR3 sequences, around a tenth seen once. The source material was peripheral blood, sampled 180 days after TCRalphabeta/CD19-depleted stem cell transplant. Source of these receptors: a male patient aged 2 to 10 who had a stem cell transplant for chronic granulomatous disease, so the T cells may come from the graft donor.

This clonotype came up many times. V gene TRBV11-2 combines with J gene TRBJ2-3, with D possibly matching TRBD2 (5 bases). Trimming pared 5 bases from V and 2 bases from J, leaving 17 bases between. CDR1 is SGHAT, CDR2 FQNNGV, per germline. The CDR3 has 16 residues. Here the CDR3 DNA reads TGTGCCAGCAGCACGGCTTCGGCGGGCTACACAGATACGCAGTATTTT. It specifies CASSTASAGYTDTQYF.

This clonotype has a count of ten or more. V is TRBV18 and J is TRBJ1-6, with D possibly TRBD1 on 6 matching bases. The CDR3 extends over 18 amino acids. Germline CDR1 and CDR2: KGHSH and LQKENI. With 0 bases removed from V and 9 bases from J, the gap between germline ends came to 21 bases. The CDR3, as DNA: TGTGCCAGCTCACCACCTAGGGGGTGGCAGGCCGTTGTTTCACCCCTCCACTTT. Its protein product is CASSPPRGWQAVVSPLHF.